This entry lists 21 T cell receptor beta chains sequenced from one sample in a study of T cells in Graves' hyperthyroidism and ophthalmopathy. From RNA transcripts, TCR beta CDR3 regions were amplified. A set of HTBI primers served as the primers for a first-round RT-PCR of the TCR CDR3. TCRdb reprocessed the multiplex PCR reads via MiXCR and lists one record per CDR3 protein. The sample consists of 400,000 to 450,000 distinct CDR3 sequences, 14% to 15% of them appearing once. Sequencing was performed on blood. The receptors stem from a man between 18 and 29 years old with Graves' ophthalmopathy.

The chain has TRBV14 and TRBJ1-3; weak D call: TRBD1 (6 bases). Germline-derived CDR1 and CDR2 are SGHDN and FVKESK. The CDR3 totals 15 residues. Trimming stripped 0 bases from V and 4 bases from J, with 10 bases between. This CDR3 is CASSQDQGLGNTIYF. The CDR3 bases are TGTGCCAGCAGCCAAGATCAGGGGTTGGGAAACACCATATATTTT.

CDR3 residues: CASSPGSGGDYEQFF. The CDR3 DNA reads as TGTGCCAGCTCACCGGGCAGCGGGGGGGACTATGAGCAGTTCTTC. The V gene is TRBV18, the J gene TRBJ2-1, with 10 positions matching TRBD2. CDR3 size: 15 residues. Unmatched junction bases numbered 7, after V lost 3 bases and J lost 8 bases. Germline CDR1 reads KGHSH; CDR2 reads LQKENI. Filled out from reference TRBV18 and TRBJ2-1, the complete variable domain reads NAGVMQNPRHLVRRRGQEARLRCSPMKGHSHVYWYRQLPEEGLKFMVYLQKENIIDESGMPKERFSAEFPKEGPSILRIQQVVRGDSAAYFCASSPGSGGDYEQFFGPGTRLTVL.

In its sample, this clonotype was seen many times. The chain links TRBV30 to TRBJ2-5; unclear D gene. Trimming stripped 0 bases from V and 4 bases from J, with 12 bases between. There are 14 residues in the CDR3. From germline, CDR1 is GTSNPN and CDR2 SVGIG (reference sequence). The DNA of the CDR3 is TGTGCCTGGAGTGTAAACCTGGCCGTAGAGACCCAGTACTTC. Translation gives CAWSVNLAVETQYF. The full variable domain, completed using reference TRBV30 and TRBJ2-5, is SQTIHQWPATLVQPVGSPLSLECTVEGTSNPNLYWYRQAAGRGLQLLFYSVGIGQISSEVPQNLSASRPQDRQFILSSKKLLLSDSGFYLCAWSVNLAVETQYFGPGTRLLVL.

This clonotype has a count of ten or more. CDR3 sequence (DNA): TGTGCCAGCAGTGAATTTATGGACAGTCCAAAACTGTTTTTT. This translates into CASSEFMDSPKLFF. V gene TRBV6-1 combines with J gene TRBJ1-4, with a possible D match to TRBD1 (6 bases). CDR1 and CDR2 (germline): MNHNS, SASEGT. This CDR3 comprises 14 residues. Trimming left V 2 bases short and J 10 bases short, with 14 bases between.

This clonotype was detected ten times or more. The chain couples TRBV5-1 to TRBJ2-1, with 11 positions matching TRBD2. CDR3 length: 16 residues. Germline assignment: CDR1 SGHRS and CDR2 YFSETQ. V trimming: 3 bases; J trimming: 9 bases; junction bases outside the gene matches: 11. The CDR3 sequence: CASSSTLAGGLGEQFF. In DNA form, the CDR3 reads TGCGCCAGCAGCTCTACTCTAGCGGGGGGTCTCGGTGAGCAGTTCTTC.

The sample holds many counts of this clonotype. J is TRBJ2-3 and V is TRBV5-8; tentative D call: TRBD1 (6 bases). The CDR3 consists of 14 residues. Between the trimmed V and J ends, which lost 4 bases and 2 bases, there was a span of 11 bases. CDR1 is SGHTS, CDR2 YDEGEE, per germline. CDR3 sequence (DNA): TGTGCCAGCAGCCTAAGGACAGCCACAGATACGCAGTATTTT. Translated, it gives CASSLRTATDTQYF. The entire variable domain, with the rest obtained from reference TRBV5-8 and TRBJ2-3, is as follows: EAGVTQSPTHLIKTRGQQATLRCSPISGHTSVYWYQQALGLGLQFLLWYDEGEERNRGNFPPRFSGRQFPNYSSELNVNALELEDSALYLCASSLRTATDTQYFGPGTRLTVL.

CDR3 bases: TGTGCCAGCAGTGGGACAGCTGGCGCAGATACGCAGTATTTT. Its translation: CASSGTAGADTQYF. The chain has TRBV6-2 or TRBV6-3 and TRBJ2-3; 7 positions match TRBD1. V lost 5 bases, J lost 4 bases, and 6 bases stayed unmatched. CDR1 and CDR2 from the germline V gene are MNHEY and SVGEGT. This CDR3 contains 14 residues.

As for this clonotype: One base away lies a much larger clone, so this may be a sequencing read error. The rearrangement uses TRBV7-2 and TRBJ2-7, with 12 bases matching TRBD2. The germline V gene encodes CDR1 SGHTA and CDR2 FQGNSA. With 0 bases clipped from V and 5 bases from J, the junction kept 5 bases outside the gene matches. This CDR3 spans 16 amino acids. The DNA of the CDR3 is TGTGCCAGCAGCTTAGCGGGGACTAGCGGGTGGAACGAGCAGTACTTC. This sequence encodes CASSLAGTSGWNEQYF. Combining the CDR3 with reference TRBV7-2 and TRBJ2-7 gives the whole variable domain GAGVSQSPSNKVTEKGKDVELRCDPISGHTALYWYRQSLGQGLEFLIYFQGNSAPDKSGLPSDRFSAERTGGSVSTLTIQRTQQEDSAVYLCASSLAGTSGWNEQYFGPGTRLTVT.

This clonotype was counted between two and nine times. The genes are TRBV15 and TRBJ2-5, with D perhaps matching TRBD2 (6 bases). Trimming took off 0 bases at V and 4 bases at J, with 12 bases between the two ends. The CDR3 covers 15 residues. The V gene's germline CDR1 is LNHNV and CDR2 YYDKDF (reference sequence). The CDR3 here is CATSRDLGGAETQYF. CDR3 DNA sequence: TGTGCCACCAGCAGAGATCTCGGGGGAGCAGAGACCCAGTACTTC.

This clonotype was seen many times. V gene TRBV27 combines with J gene TRBJ1-1; the D gene is possibly TRBD1 (5 bases). Germline-derived CDR1 and CDR2 are MNHEY and SMNVEV (reference sequence). V shed 2 bases and J shed 5 bases, with 12 bases lying between them. The CDR3 sequence is 14 residues long. The CDR3 nucleotides are TGTGCCAGCAGTTTAGTCGGGGCGCGGACTGAAGCTTTCTTT. Protein: CASSLVGARTEAFF.

This clonotype was picked up many times. The CDR3 region has the DNA TGTGCCAGCAGTTACTCTGGAGGCTCGAACTACGAGCAGTACTTC. Translating it yields CASSYSGGSNYEQYF. The chain uses TRBV6-6 and TRBJ2-7, with a weak D call TRBD2 (5 bases). Trimming removed 0 bases from V and 3 bases from J, with 12 bases in between. The V gene's germline CDR1 is MNHNY and CDR2 SVGAGI (reference sequence). The CDR3 covers 15 residues.

This clonotype was seen a handful of times. This sequence joins TRBV20-1 and TRBJ1-5, with 11 bases matching TRBD1. This CDR3 comprises 14 residues. V lost 5 bases, J lost 6 bases, and 6 bases stayed unmatched. Germline CDR1 and CDR2: DFQATT and SNEGSKA (reference sequence). The CDR3 is CSAGPGTGGQPQHF. Written as DNA, the CDR3 is TGCAGTGCTGGACCCGGGACAGGGGGTCAGCCCCAGCATTTT.

This clonotype was counted at least ten times. The chain couples TRBV30 to TRBJ2-5, with D tentatively TRBD2 (5 bases). This CDR3 is built from 13 residues. From germline, CDR1 is GTSNPN and CDR2 SVGIG (reference sequence). Trimming left V 2 bases short and J 2 bases short, with 9 bases between. CDR3 protein: CAWSRGGQETQYF. CDR3 in DNA: TGTGCCTGGAGTCGGGGTGGTCAAGAGACCCAGTACTTC.

A note on this clonotype: A much larger clone lies one base from this, so it may be a read error. The chain combines TRBV5-1 with TRBJ2-1; 12 bases map to TRBD2. The V gene's germline CDR1 is SGHRS and CDR2 YFSETQ. The CDR3 is made up of 15 amino acids. CDR3 sequence: CASSQTSGGYNEQLF. The CDR3 nucleotides read TGCGCCAGCAGCCAGACTAGCGGGGGCTACAATGAGCAGCTCTTC. The variable domain in full, completed from reference TRBV5-1 and TRBJ2-1, reads KAGVTQTPRYLIKTRGQQVTLSCSPISGHRSVSWYQQTPGQGLQFLFEYFSETQRNKGNFPGRFSGRQFSNSRSEMNVSTLELGDSALYLCASSQTSGGYNEQLFGPGTRLTVL.

This clonotype occurred a few times. The DNA of the CDR3 is TGCAGCGTTGGGGAGCACAATCAGCCCCAGCATTTT. Its protein product is CSVGEHNQPQHF. This chain uses TRBV29-1 with TRBJ1-5; D gene uncertain. The CDR3 length is 12 residues. The ends were cut back, 4 bases at V and 3 bases at J, with 7 bases in the middle. Looked up from germline, CDR1 is SQVTM and CDR2 is ANQGSEA. The variable domain in full, completed from reference TRBV29-1 and TRBJ1-5, reads SAVISQKPSRDICQRGTSLTIQCQVDSQVTMMFWYRQQPGQSLTLIATANQGSEATYESGFVIDKFPISRPNLTFSTLTVSNMSPEDSSIYLCSVGEHNQPQHFGDGTRLSIL.

This clonotype has ten or more counts. For the CDR3, the DNA is TGTGCCAGCAGCTTAGGGGGACTAGCGTCCTACGAGCAGTACTTC. This gives the protein CASSLGGLASYEQYF. This chain uses TRBV11-2 with TRBJ2-7; TRBD2 agrees at 10 bases. V was clipped by 1 base and J by 1 base; unmatched bases: 1. Looked up from germline, CDR1 is SGHAT and CDR2 is FQNNGV. The CDR3 is 15 residues long.

V usage is TRBV19 and J usage is TRBJ2-7, with D perhaps matching TRBD1 (5 bases). The CDR3 length is 14 residues. Germline CDR1 LNHDA, CDR2 SQIVND (reference sequence). V was pared by 4 bases and J by 2 bases, with 12 bases between. CDR3 residues: CASSNGQGPYEQYF. The CDR3 nucleotides read TGTGCCAGTAGTAACGGCCAGGGTCCCTACGAGCAGTACTTC.

This sequence joins TRBV10-1 and TRBJ2-3; TRBD2 matches 14 bases. This CDR3 is 15 amino acids long. The germline CDR1 and CDR2 sequences are WNHNN and SYGVQD (reference sequence). J was trimmed by 4 bases and V by 7 bases; bases with no gene match: 4. As DNA, the CDR3 is TGCGCCAGCAATCCGGGACTAGCGGGGGCAGATACGCAGTATTTT. Translated, it gives CASNPGLAGADTQYF.

This clonotype was counted between two and nine times. Just one base apart from a much larger clone, this may be a read error. The V gene is TRBV3-1, the J gene TRBJ2-3; D might be TRBD2 (6 bases). The V and J ends lost 1 base and 2 bases respectively, with 7 bases between them. Germline values: CDR1 LGHDT, CDR2 YNNKEL (reference sequence). The CDR3 extends over 14 amino acids. The DNA for the CDR3 is TGTGCCAGCAGCCAAGGACTAGACACAGATACGCAGTATTTT. Translated: CASSQGLDTDTQYF.

The chain links TRBV4-1 to TRBJ2-3; D perhaps matches TRBD1 (5 bases). The CDR3 consists of 17 residues. The germline V and J ends were trimmed by 0 bases and 6 bases, with 19 bases remaining between them. Germline values: CDR1 MGHRA, CDR2 YSYEKL. CDR3 protein: CASSQEEKGPPPDTQYF. In DNA, the CDR3 is TGCGCCAGCAGCCAAGAAGAGAAGGGGCCGCCCCCGGATACGCAGTATTTT.

This clonotype was seen at least ten times. The V gene is TRBV2, the J gene TRBJ2-7; TRBD1 aligns across 8 bases. After removal of 6 bases from V and 6 bases from J, the junction contained 4 bases not matched to a gene. There are 12 residues in the CDR3. Germline CDR1 and CDR2: SNHLY and FYNNEI. The CDR3 DNA reads TGTGCCAGCAGGGACAGGGTTATCGAGCAGTACTTC. The encoded protein is CASRDRVIEQYF.